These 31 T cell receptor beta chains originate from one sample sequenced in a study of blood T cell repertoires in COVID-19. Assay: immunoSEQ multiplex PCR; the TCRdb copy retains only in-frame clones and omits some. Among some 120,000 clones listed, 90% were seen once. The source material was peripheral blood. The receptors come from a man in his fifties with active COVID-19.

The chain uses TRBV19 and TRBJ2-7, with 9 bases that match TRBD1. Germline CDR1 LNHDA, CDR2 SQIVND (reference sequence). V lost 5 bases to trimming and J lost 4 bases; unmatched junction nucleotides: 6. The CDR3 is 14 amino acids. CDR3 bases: TGTGCCAGTAGTCGGACACAGGGGGCGTACGAGCAGTACTTC. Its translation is CASSRTQGAYEQYF.

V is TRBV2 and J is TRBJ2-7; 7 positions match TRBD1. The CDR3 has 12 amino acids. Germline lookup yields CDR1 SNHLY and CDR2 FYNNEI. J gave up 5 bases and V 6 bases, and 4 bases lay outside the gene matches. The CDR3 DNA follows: TGTGCCAGCAGCGCCACAGGGGACGAGCAGTACTTC. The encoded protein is CASSATGDEQYF.

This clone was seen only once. Written as DNA, the CDR3 is TGTGCCAGCTCTCGTACAGGGGGCTGGGAGACCCAGTACTTC. Its protein product is CASSRTGGWETQYF. The chain is built from TRBV18 and TRBJ2-5, with 9 bases that match TRBD1. Germline V lookup: CDR1 KGHSH, CDR2 LQKENI. This CDR3 region has 14 residues. Germline trimming cut 6 bases from V and 5 bases from J; bases unmatched to any gene: 7.

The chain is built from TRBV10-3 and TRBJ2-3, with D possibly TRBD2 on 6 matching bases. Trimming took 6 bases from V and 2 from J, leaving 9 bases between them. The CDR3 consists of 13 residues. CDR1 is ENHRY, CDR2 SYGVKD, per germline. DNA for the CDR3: TGTGCCATCAGAGAGCGGGTCACAGATACGCAGTATTTT. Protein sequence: CAIRERVTDTQYF.

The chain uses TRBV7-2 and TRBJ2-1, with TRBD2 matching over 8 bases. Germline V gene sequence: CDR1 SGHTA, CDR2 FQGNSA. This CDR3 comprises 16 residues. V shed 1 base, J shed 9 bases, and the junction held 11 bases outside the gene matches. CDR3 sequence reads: CASSLVTGGAGGEQFF. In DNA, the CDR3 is TGTGCCAGCAGCTTAGTGACGGGGGGGGCAGGCGGTGAGCAGTTCTTC.

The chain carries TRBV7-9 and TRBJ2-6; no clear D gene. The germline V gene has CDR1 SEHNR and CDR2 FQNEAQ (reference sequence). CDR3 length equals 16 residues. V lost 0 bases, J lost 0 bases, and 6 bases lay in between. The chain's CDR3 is CASSLAYISGANVLTF. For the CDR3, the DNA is TGTGCCAGCAGCTTAGCTTACATCTCTGGGGCCAACGTCCTGACTTTC.

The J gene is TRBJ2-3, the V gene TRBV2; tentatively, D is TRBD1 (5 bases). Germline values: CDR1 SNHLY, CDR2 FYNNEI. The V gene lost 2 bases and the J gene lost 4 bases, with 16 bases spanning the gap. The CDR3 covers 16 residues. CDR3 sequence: CASSEIHILTADTQYF. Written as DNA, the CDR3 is TGTGCCAGCAGTGAAATTCATATACTGACAGCAGATACGCAGTATTTT.

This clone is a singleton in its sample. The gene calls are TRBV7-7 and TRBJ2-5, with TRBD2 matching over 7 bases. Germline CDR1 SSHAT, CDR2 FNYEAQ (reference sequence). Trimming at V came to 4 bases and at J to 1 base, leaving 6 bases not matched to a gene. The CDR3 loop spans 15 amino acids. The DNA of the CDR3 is TGTGCCAGCAGCTCAGGGTGGGGGGGCCAAGAGACCCAGTACTTC. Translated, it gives CASSSGWGGQETQYF.

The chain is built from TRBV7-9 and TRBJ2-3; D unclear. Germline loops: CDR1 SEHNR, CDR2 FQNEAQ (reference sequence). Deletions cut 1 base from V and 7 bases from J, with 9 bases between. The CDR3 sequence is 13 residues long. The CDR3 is CASSLVLRNTQYF. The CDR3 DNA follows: TGTGCCAGCAGCTTAGTACTCAGGAATACGCAGTATTTT.

CDR3 in DNA: TGTGCCTGGAGCTCGGGGAACAGATTACTGTTTTTT. Amino acid sequence: CAWSSGNRLLFF. This rearrangement joins TRBV30 to TRBJ1-4; D uncertain. Germline V gives CDR1 GTSNPN, CDR2 SVGIG (reference sequence). Deletions cut 3 bases from V and 13 bases from J, with 15 bases between. The CDR3 has 12 residues.

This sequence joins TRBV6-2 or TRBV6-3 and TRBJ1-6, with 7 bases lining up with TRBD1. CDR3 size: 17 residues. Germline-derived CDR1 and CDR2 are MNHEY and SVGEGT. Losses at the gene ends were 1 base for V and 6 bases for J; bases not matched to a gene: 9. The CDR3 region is CASSYFSPTGFNSPLHF. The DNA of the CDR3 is TGTGCCAGCAGTTACTTCTCCCCGACAGGGTTTAATTCACCCCTCCACTTT.

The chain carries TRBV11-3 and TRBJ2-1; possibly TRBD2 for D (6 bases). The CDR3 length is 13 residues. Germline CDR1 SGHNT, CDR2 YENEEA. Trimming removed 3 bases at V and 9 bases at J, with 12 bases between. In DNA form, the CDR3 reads TGTGCCAGCAGCTTTTGGCGGGAAGGTGAGCAGTTCTTC. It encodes CASSFWREGEQFF.

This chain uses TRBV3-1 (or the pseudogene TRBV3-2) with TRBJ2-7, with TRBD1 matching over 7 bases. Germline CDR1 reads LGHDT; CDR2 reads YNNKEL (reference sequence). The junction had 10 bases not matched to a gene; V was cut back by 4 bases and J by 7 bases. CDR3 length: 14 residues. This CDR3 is CASSPGQAPQEQYF. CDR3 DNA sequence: TGTGCCAGCAGCCCCGGACAGGCGCCCCAGGAGCAGTACTTC.

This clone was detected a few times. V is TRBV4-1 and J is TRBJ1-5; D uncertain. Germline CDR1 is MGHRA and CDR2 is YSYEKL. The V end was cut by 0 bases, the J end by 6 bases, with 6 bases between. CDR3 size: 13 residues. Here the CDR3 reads CASSQDRVQPQHF. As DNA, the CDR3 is TGCGCCAGCAGCCAAGATCGGGTTCAGCCCCAGCATTTT.

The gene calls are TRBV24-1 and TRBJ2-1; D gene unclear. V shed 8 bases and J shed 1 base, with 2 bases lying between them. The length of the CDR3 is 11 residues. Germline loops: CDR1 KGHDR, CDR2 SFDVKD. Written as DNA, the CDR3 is TGTGCCACCACATCCTACAATGAGCAGTTCTTC. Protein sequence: CATTSYNEQFF.

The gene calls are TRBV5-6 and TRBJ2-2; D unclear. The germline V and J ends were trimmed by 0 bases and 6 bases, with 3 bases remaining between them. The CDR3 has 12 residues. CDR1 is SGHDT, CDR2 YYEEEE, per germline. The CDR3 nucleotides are TGTGCCAGCAGCTTGGCCTCCGGGGAGCTGTTTTTT. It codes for CASSLASGELFF.

CDR3 in DNA: TGCAGCGTCGGACAGGGGCTAAATCAGCCCCAGCATTTT. This sequence encodes CSVGQGLNQPQHF. The gene calls are TRBV29-1 and TRBJ1-5, with 9 bases aligning to TRBD1. Germline lookup yields CDR1 SQVTM and CDR2 ANQGSEA. The V and J ends lost 6 bases and 4 bases, in that order; junction bases with no gene match: 4. The CDR3 spans 13 residues.

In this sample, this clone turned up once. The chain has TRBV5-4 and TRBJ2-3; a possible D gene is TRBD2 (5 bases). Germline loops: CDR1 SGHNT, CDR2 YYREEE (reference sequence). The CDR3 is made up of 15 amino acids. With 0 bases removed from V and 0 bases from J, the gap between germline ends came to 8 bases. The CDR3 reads CASSLVGESTDTQYF. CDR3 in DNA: TGTGCCAGCAGCTTGGTCGGGGAGAGCACAGATACGCAGTATTTT. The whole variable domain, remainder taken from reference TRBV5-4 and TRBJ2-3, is ETGVTQSPTHLIKTRGQQVTLRCSSQSGHNTVSWYQQALGQGPQFIFQYYREEENGRGNFPPRFSGLQFPNYSSELNVNALELDDSALYLCASSLVGESTDTQYFGPGTRLTVL.

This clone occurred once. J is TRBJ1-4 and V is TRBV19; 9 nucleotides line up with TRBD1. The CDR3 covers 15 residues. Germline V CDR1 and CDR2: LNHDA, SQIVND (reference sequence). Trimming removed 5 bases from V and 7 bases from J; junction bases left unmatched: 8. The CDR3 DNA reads TGTGCCAGTAGTGCTGCCGGGACAGGGAGTGAAAAACTGTTTTTT. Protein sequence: CASSAAGTGSEKLFF.

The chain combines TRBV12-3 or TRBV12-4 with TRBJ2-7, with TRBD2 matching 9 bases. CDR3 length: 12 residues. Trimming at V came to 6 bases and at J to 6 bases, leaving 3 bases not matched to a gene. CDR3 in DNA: TGTGCCAGCAGGGGACTAGCCGGCGAGCAGTACTTC. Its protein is CASRGLAGEQYF.

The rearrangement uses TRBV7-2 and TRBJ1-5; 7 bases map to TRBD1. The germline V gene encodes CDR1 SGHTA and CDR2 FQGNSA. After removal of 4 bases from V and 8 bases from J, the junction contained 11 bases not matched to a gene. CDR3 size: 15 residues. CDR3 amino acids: CASSSDLTGKEPQHF. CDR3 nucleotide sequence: TGTGCCAGCAGCTCCGATTTGACAGGGAAAGAGCCCCAGCATTTT.

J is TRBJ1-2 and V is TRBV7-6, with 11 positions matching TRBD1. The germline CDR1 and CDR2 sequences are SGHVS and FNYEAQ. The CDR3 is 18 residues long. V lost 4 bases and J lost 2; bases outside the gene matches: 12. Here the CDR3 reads CASSSRTGTGGENYGYTF. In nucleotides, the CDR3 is TGTGCCAGCAGCTCCCGCACCGGGACAGGGGGAGAGAACTATGGCTACACCTTC.

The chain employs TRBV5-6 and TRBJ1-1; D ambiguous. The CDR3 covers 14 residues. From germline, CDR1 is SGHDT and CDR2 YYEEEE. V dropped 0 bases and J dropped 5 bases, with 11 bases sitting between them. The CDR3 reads CASSLVPGRTEAFF. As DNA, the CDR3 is TGTGCCAGCAGCTTGGTTCCTGGGCGAACTGAAGCTTTCTTT.

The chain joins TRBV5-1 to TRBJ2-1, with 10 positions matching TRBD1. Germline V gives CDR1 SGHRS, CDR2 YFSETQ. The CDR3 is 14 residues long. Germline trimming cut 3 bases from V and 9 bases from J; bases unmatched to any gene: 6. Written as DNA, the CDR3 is TGCGCCAGCAGCTACCGACAGGGGGCCGGTGAGCAGTTCTTC. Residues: CASSYRQGAGEQFF.

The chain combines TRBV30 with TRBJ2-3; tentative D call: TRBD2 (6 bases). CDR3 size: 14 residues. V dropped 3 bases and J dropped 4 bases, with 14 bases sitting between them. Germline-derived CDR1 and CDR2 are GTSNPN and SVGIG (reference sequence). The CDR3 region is CAWRGGKYSDTQYF. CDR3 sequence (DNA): TGTGCCTGGAGGGGCGGGAAGTATTCAGATACGCAGTATTTT.

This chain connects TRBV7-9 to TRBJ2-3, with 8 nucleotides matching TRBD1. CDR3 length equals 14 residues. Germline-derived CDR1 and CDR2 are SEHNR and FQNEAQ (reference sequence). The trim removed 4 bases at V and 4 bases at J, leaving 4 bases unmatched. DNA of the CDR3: TGTGCCAGCAGCTCCGACAGGGGTCCAGATACGCAGTATTTT. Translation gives CASSSDRGPDTQYF.

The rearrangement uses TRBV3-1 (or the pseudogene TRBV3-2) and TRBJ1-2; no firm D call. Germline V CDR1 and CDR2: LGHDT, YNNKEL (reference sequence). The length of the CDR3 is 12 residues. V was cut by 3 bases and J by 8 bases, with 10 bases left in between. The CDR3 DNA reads TGTGCCAGCAGCCAGCTGGGGAGCGGCTACACCTTC. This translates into CASSQLGSGYTF.

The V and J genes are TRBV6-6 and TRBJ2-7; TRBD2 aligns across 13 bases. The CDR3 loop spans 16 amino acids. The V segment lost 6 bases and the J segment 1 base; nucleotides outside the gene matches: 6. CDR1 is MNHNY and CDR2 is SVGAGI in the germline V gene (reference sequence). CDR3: CASSRGLAGASYEQYF. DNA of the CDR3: TGTGCCAGCAGCCGCGGACTAGCGGGGGCTTCCTACGAGCAGTACTTC.

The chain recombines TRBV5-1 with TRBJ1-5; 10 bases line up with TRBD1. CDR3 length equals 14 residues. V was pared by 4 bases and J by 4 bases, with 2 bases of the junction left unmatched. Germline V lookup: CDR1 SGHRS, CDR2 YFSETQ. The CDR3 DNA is TGCGCCAGCAGCCGGACAGGGGGGAATCAGCCCCAGCATTTT. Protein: CASSRTGGNQPQHF.

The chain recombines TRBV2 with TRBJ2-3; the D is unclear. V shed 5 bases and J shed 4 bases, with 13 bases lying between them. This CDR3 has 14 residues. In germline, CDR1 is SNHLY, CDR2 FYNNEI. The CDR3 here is CASSLVGAPDTQYF. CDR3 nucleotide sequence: TGTGCCAGCAGTCTTGTAGGAGCCCCAGATACGCAGTATTTT.

CDR3 amino acids: CASSQAGQGSNQPQHF. The DNA for the CDR3 is TGTGCCAGCAGCCAGGCGGGACAGGGTAGCAATCAGCCCCAGCATTTT. The V gene is TRBV4-2, the J gene TRBJ1-5, with 9 bases that match TRBD1. V gave up 3 bases and J gave up 0 bases; unmatched junction bases: 3. Germline CDR1 and CDR2: LGHNA and YNFKEQ. This CDR3 comprises 16 residues.